Presented here are 28 T cell receptor beta chains from one specimen sequenced in a study of blood T cell repertoires in COVID-19. Assay used: immunoSEQ multiplex PCR; TCRdb lists only in-frame clones, some missing. The table records about 200,000 clones, roughly 80% of them present only once. The sequenced sample was PBMCs or T cells enriched from blood (not recorded which). Every receptor here comes from a woman aged 55-69 years with acute COVID-19.

The V and J genes are TRBV10-3 and TRBJ2-7; D might be TRBD2 (6 bases). Germline CDR1 and CDR2: ENHRY and SYGVKD. The V end lost 8 bases, the J end lost 2 bases, and 10 bases lay between the germline ends. The CDR3 runs 12 residues. DNA of the CDR3: TGTGCCATCGGAGGGGTACCCTACGAGCAGTACTTC. This codes for CAIGGVPYEQYF.

This clone occurred many times. This rearrangement joins TRBV11-2 to TRBJ2-5, with a weak D call TRBD2 (6 bases). The CDR3 has 17 amino acids. Germline V gene data show CDR1 as SGHAT and CDR2 as FQNNGV. V was trimmed by 1 base and J by 4 bases, leaving 19 bases between them. CDR3 DNA: TGTGCCAGCAGCTTAGGCCAGGGAGGTTTTATGGTAGAGACCCAGTACTTC. It is translated as CASSLGQGGFMVETQYF.

The chain combines TRBV5-1 with TRBJ2-1; TRBD2 aligns across 9 bases. Germline V gene sequence: CDR1 SGHRS, CDR2 YFSETQ. This CDR3 contains 16 residues. With 0 bases clipped from V and 2 bases from J, the junction kept 3 bases outside the gene matches. The chain's CDR3 is CASSLETSGAYNEQFF. CDR3 nucleotides: TGCGCCAGCAGCTTGGAGACTAGCGGAGCCTACAATGAGCAGTTCTTC.

The chain links TRBV30 to TRBJ1-1; D is possibly TRBD1 (6 bases). This CDR3 has 13 residues. Trimming took off 5 bases at V and 0 bases at J, with 10 bases between the two ends. Germline V gene sequence: CDR1 GTSNPN, CDR2 SVGIG (reference sequence). DNA of the CDR3: TGTGCCTGGGCACACAGGGTGAACACTGAAGCTTTCTTT. Residues: CAWAHRVNTEAFF.

The rearrangement uses TRBV14 and TRBJ2-5, with D unclear. V dropped 3 bases and J dropped 5 bases, with 7 bases sitting between them. CDR3 size: 12 residues. Germline loops: CDR1 SGHDN, CDR2 FVKESK. CDR3 region: CASSHIPETQYF. In nucleotides, the CDR3 is TGTGCCAGCAGCCATATTCCGGAGACCCAGTACTTC.

The V and J genes are TRBV5-1 and TRBJ1-6; TRBD1 matches at 8 bases. There are 14 residues in the CDR3. Germline-derived CDR1 and CDR2 are SGHRS and YFSETQ. V lost 4 bases to trimming and J lost 7 bases; unmatched junction nucleotides: 4. The CDR3 loop is CASSPDRENSPLHF. In DNA form, the CDR3 reads TGCGCCAGCAGCCCGGACAGGGAGAATTCACCCCTCCACTTT.

The V gene is TRBV5-1, the J gene TRBJ2-1, with TRBD2 identical over 7 bases. The trim removed 0 bases at V and 0 bases at J, leaving 3 bases unmatched. This CDR3 is 16 amino acids long. Germline CDR1 SGHRS, CDR2 YFSETQ. The DNA of the CDR3 is TGCGCCAGCAGCTTGGGGAGGACTAGCTCCTACAATGAGCAGTTCTTC. It codes for CASSLGRTSSYNEQFF.

The rearrangement links TRBV6-2 or TRBV6-3 to TRBJ1-2; a possible D gene is TRBD1 (5 bases). Germline V lookup: CDR1 MNHEY, CDR2 SVGEGT. V was shortened by 4 bases and J by 2 bases, with 17 bases between the two germline ends. This CDR3 has 16 amino acids. CDR3 nucleotide sequence: TGTGCCAGCAGTTCTCAAGCCCTTCGGGGGAACTATGGCTACACCTTC. Amino acids: CASSSQALRGNYGYTF.

This clone was seen a few times. V is TRBV7-2 and J is TRBJ2-6; D gene unclear. The germline gives CDR1 SGHTA, CDR2 FQGNSA. This CDR3 is 16 amino acids long. V dropped 5 bases and J dropped 0 bases, with 11 bases sitting between them. The CDR3 loop is CASSTRLTSGANVLTF. CDR3 sequence (DNA): TGTGCCAGCAGCACCCGACTGACCTCTGGGGCCAACGTCCTGACTTTC.

This clone was detected a few times. V and J are TRBV5-1 and TRBJ2-3; 10 bases fit TRBD2. CDR1 is SGHRS, CDR2 YFSETQ, per germline. The length of the CDR3 is 15 residues. Trimming removed 9 bases from V and 5 bases from J; junction bases left unmatched: 12. CDR3 protein: CATKKLAGEVDTQYF. DNA of the CDR3: TGCGCCACCAAAAAGCTAGCGGGAGAAGTAGATACGCAGTATTTT.

The J gene is TRBJ2-7, the V gene TRBV6-5; unclear D gene. The V end was cut by 5 bases, the J end by 3 bases, with 11 bases between. Germline V lookup: CDR1 MNHEY, CDR2 SVGAGI. CDR3 length: 13 residues. The CDR3 coding sequence is TGTGCCAGCAGTCCATCTGAGGACTACGAGCAGTACGTC. Its translation is CASSPSEDYEQYV.

This clone was seen just once. The V gene is TRBV3-1 (or the pseudogene TRBV3-2), the J gene TRBJ1-3, with TRBD1 as a possible D gene (5 bases). Trimming shortened V by 4 bases and J by 4 bases, and 17 bases separated the two germline ends. This CDR3 has 16 amino acids. The V gene's germline CDR1 is LGHDT and CDR2 YNNKEL (reference sequence). CDR3 loop: CASSRFRGSTGNTIYF. The CDR3 DNA sequence: TGTGCCAGCAGCCGATTTCGGGGGTCAACAGGAAACACCATATATTTT.

There are many counts of this clone. The genes are TRBV24-1 and TRBJ2-1; 7 nucleotides line up with TRBD2. CDR1 and CDR2 (germline): KGHDR, SFDVKD. The CDR3 length is 16 residues. The ends lost 5 bases at V and 3 bases at J; junction bases unmatched: 9. CDR3 DNA: TGTGCCACCAGTGTCTCGAGCGGGATTAACTACAATGAGCAGTTCTTC. It yields the protein CATSVSSGINYNEQFF.

This clone was detected a few times. This specimen includes other DNA sequences encoding the same CDR3. The gene calls are TRBV6-2 or TRBV6-3 and TRBJ1-1; 9 bases are shared with TRBD1. Germline V gene data show CDR1 as MNHEY and CDR2 as SVGEGT. The CDR3 extends over 14 amino acids. The J segment lost 4 bases and the V segment lost 5 bases, leaving 5 bases of the junction unmatched. The CDR3 coding sequence is TGTGCCAGCAGTCTACAGGGGGCGGGCACTGAAGCTTTCTTT. Its protein is CASSLQGAGTEAFF.

This chain joins TRBV4-1 and TRBJ2-7, with TRBD2 as a possible D gene (6 bases). V gave up 0 bases and J gave up 4 bases, with 13 bases separating them. The CDR3 covers 15 residues. CDR1 and CDR2 from the germline V gene are MGHRA and YSYEKL. The CDR3 here is CASSQEREPIYEQYF. DNA of the CDR3: TGCGCCAGCAGCCAAGAACGGGAGCCCATATACGAGCAGTACTTC.

The genes are TRBV12-3 or TRBV12-4 and TRBJ1-2, with a weak D call TRBD1 (6 bases). The CDR3 has 12 amino acids. V was trimmed by 2 bases and J by 8 bases, leaving 9 bases between them. The CDR3 protein is CASSLQGLGYTF. For the CDR3, the DNA is TGTGCCAGCAGTTTACAGGGGCTGGGCTACACCTTC.

The V and J genes are TRBV1 and TRBJ1-3. TRBV1 is a pseudogene locus. The CDR3 consists of 17 residues. CDR3 DNA sequence: TGCACCAGCAGCCAAGATAAGGGAGGGGGCTCTGGAAACACCATATATTTT. Translating gives CTSSQDKGGGSGNTIYF.

V usage is TRBV10-3 and J usage is TRBJ2-3, with a tentative D call TRBD1 (5 bases). CDR1 ENHRY and CDR2 SYGVKD come from the germline V gene. Between the trimmed V and J ends, which lost 0 bases and 4 bases, there was a span of 11 bases. This CDR3 region has 15 residues. CDR3 bases: TGTGCCATCAGTGAGTCCGGCAGGGCCCCAGATACGCAGTATTTT. Protein product: CAISESGRAPDTQYF.

This rearrangement joins TRBV29-1 to TRBJ2-7, with 9 bases lining up with TRBD2. The V segment lost 5 bases and the J segment 2 bases; nucleotides outside the gene matches: 4. CDR1 and CDR2 from the germline V gene are SQVTM and ANQGSEA. There are 13 residues in the CDR3. In DNA, the CDR3 is TGCAGCGTTCCAGCGGGAGGTACCTACGAGCAGTACTTC. Protein: CSVPAGGTYEQYF.

The chain links TRBV9 to TRBJ1-6, with a tentative D call TRBD1 (5 bases). The germline V gene has CDR1 SGDLS and CDR2 YYNGEE. This CDR3 is 15 amino acids long. Trimming took 0 bases from V and 7 from J, leaving 11 bases between them. The CDR3 DNA follows: TGTGCCAGCAGCGTAGGGGGGGTCGGCAATTCACCCCTCCACTTT. It encodes CASSVGGVGNSPLHF.

This sequence joins TRBV6-5 and TRBJ2-1; 8 nucleotides line up with TRBD1. The CDR3 loop spans 13 amino acids. The germline CDR1 and CDR2 sequences are MNHEY and SVGAGI. The ends lost 8 bases at V and 2 bases at J; junction bases unmatched: 2. CDR3 coding DNA: TGTGCCAGCGGACAGGGCCCCTACAATGAGCAGTTCTTC. Translation: CASGQGPYNEQFF.

Here the CDR3 DNA reads TGTGCCAGCAGCCCAGGGACACCTAACTATGGCTACACCTTC. It yields the protein CASSPGTPNYGYTF. The chain employs TRBV5-4 and TRBJ1-2, with D possibly being TRBD1 (6 bases). Germline V lookup: CDR1 SGHNT, CDR2 YYREEE (reference sequence). CDR3 length equals 14 residues. V was cut by 4 bases and J by 0 bases, with 10 bases left in between.

This chain links TRBV7-8 with TRBJ1-1; 7 bases line up with TRBD1. Germline V gene data show CDR1 as SGHVS and CDR2 as FQNEAQ. Losses at the gene ends were 5 bases for V and 11 bases for J; bases not matched to a gene: 5. The CDR3 extends over 11 amino acids. CDR3 in amino acids: CASSLQGKAFF. The CDR3, as DNA: TGTGCCAGCAGCCTACAGGGGAAGGCTTTCTTT.

J is TRBJ1-2 and V is TRBV28; 7 bases map to TRBD1. With V trimmed by 7 bases and J by 8 bases, 19 bases remained unmatched. Looked up from germline, CDR1 is MDHEN and CDR2 is SYDVKM. The CDR3 consists of 16 residues. CDR3 nucleotide sequence: TGTGCCAGCAATACCCCAGCCTTCACAGGGGCCGGGGGCTACACCTTC. Translating gives CASNTPAFTGAGGYTF.

This clone was detected ten times or more. The chain recombines TRBV3-1 (or the pseudogene TRBV3-2) with TRBJ1-2; no clear D. Germline lookup yields CDR1 LGHDT and CDR2 YNNKEL (reference sequence). V was shortened by 0 bases and J by 8 bases, with 13 bases between the two germline ends. The length of the CDR3 is 14 residues. The CDR3 DNA reads as TGTGCCAGCAGCCAAGATACGCGGGGTTCCGGCTACACCTTC. The encoded protein is CASSQDTRGSGYTF.

The rearrangement uses TRBV5-8 and TRBJ2-3, with 8 bases aligning to TRBD2. Germline loops: CDR1 SGHTS, CDR2 YDEGEE. The junction had 14 bases not matched to a gene; V was cut back by 2 bases and J by 6 bases. The CDR3 is made up of 17 amino acids. This CDR3 is CASSFGTPGTSSDTQYF. The CDR3 DNA is TGTGCCAGCAGCTTTGGCACCCCCGGGACTAGTTCCGATACGCAGTATTTT.

V is TRBV6-2 or TRBV6-3 and J is TRBJ1-5; possibly TRBD1 for D (5 bases). Germline assignment: CDR1 MNHEY and CDR2 SVGEGT. This CDR3 has 15 amino acids. Trimming shortened V by 6 bases and J by 0 bases, and 12 bases separated the two germline ends. The DNA of the CDR3 is TGTGCCAGCAGCTGGGGCGGTTATAGCAATCAGCCCCAGCATTTT. As protein: CASSWGGYSNQPQHF.

V and J are TRBV25-1 and TRBJ2-3; TRBD2 matches 10 bases. V gave up 8 bases and J gave up 4 bases; unmatched junction bases: 9. This CDR3 has 15 residues. CDR1 MGHDK and CDR2 SYGVNS come from the germline V gene. This CDR3 reads CASVSKREGPDTQYF. DNA of the CDR3: TGTGCCAGCGTGTCGAAGCGGGAGGGCCCAGATACGCAGTATTTT.